Below, one T cell receptor beta chain is given with its context. The data were taken from a study of blood T cell repertoires in COVID-19. As for the study in general: Whether acute or convalescent, the COVID-19 samples came from the United States, Italy and Spain. The analysed material was cDNA or gDNA that came from T cells, B-cell-depleted T cells, or PBMCs.

Trimming took 6 bases from V and 0 from J, leaving 14 bases between them. Germline CDR1 reads SGHAT; CDR2 reads FQNNGV. The CDR3 loop spans 15 amino acids. Data came from immunoSEQ multiplex PCR; TCRdb stores just in-frame clones and leaves some out. The table lists 50,000 to 65,000 clones, roughly two thirds of them singletons, with roughly 49% in the top ten. V gene TRBV11-2 combines with J gene TRBJ1-1; D unresolved. The receptor was isolated from a woman aged 60 to 75 who had been exposed to COVID-19. Material: PBMCs or T cells enriched from blood (not recorded which). DNA of the CDR3: TGTGCCAGCAGTCTCAGTAGAGGGATGAACACTGAAGCTTTCTTT. It translates to CASSLSRGMNTEAFF.